The 21 T cell receptor beta chains reported below all come from one sample, sequenced in a study of blood T cell repertoires in COVID-19. The method was immunoSEQ multiplex PCR; TCRdb's version includes in-frame clones alone and lacks a portion of them. The data show roughly 150,000 clones, approximately 93% seen once. The sequencing sample was made of peripheral blood. The source of these receptors is a woman aged 60 to 75 with COVID-19, enrolled during active disease.

Comments on this clone: One junction end disagrees with the germline gene, perhaps due to a read error. V usage is TRBV7-7 and J usage is TRBJ2-7; the match to TRBD1 covers 10 bases. Per germline, CDR1 SSHAT and CDR2 FNYEAQ (reference sequence). This CDR3 is built from 15 residues. In DNA form, the CDR3 reads TGTGCTAGCAGTCCCGGGACAGGGGTCTCCTACGAGCAGTACTTC. This codes for CASSPGTGVSYEQYF.

The CDR3 region is CASSYGIRGAEQYF. The CDR3 DNA reads TGTGCCAGCAGTTACGGAATCAGGGGTGCCGAGCAGTACTTC. V usage is TRBV6-2 or TRBV6-3 and J usage is TRBJ2-7, with D possibly being TRBD1 (6 bases). This CDR3 is built from 14 residues. Trimming removed 2 bases at V and 6 bases at J, with 14 bases between. CDR1 is MNHEY and CDR2 is SVGEGT in the germline V gene.

This clone showed up just once. This chain joins TRBV6-6 and TRBJ2-7; maybe TRBD1 (6 bases). Germline values: CDR1 MNHNY, CDR2 SVGAGI (reference sequence). The CDR3 sequence is 15 residues long. V was pared by 0 bases and J by 3 bases, with 12 bases between. The CDR3 bases are TGTGCCAGCAGTTACTCGTACAGGGTCAACTACGAGCAGTACTTC. This translates into CASSYSYRVNYEQYF.

The rearrangement joins TRBV5-1 to TRBJ2-5; 8 bases are shared with TRBD2. The trim removed 5 bases at V and 3 bases at J, leaving 6 bases unmatched. This CDR3 has 14 amino acids. Germline loops: CDR1 SGHRS, CDR2 YFSETQ. The CDR3: CASRTGGGKETQYF. The DNA of the CDR3 is TGCGCCAGCAGAACGGGAGGGGGGAAAGAGACCCAGTACTTC.

The rearrangement uses TRBV15 and TRBJ1-2, with D possibly being TRBD1 (6 bases). Germline lookup yields CDR1 LNHNV and CDR2 YYDKDF (reference sequence). V gave up 4 bases and J gave up 3 bases, with 12 bases separating them. This CDR3 is built from 14 residues. CDR3 sequence reads: CATSKGGAYYGYTF. DNA of the CDR3: TGTGCCACCAGCAAAGGGGGGGCTTACTATGGCTACACCTTC.

The sample holds one count of this clone. The chain has TRBV6-5 and TRBJ2-1, with D tentatively TRBD2 (5 bases). The CDR3 covers 14 residues. Looked up from germline, CDR1 is MNHEY and CDR2 is SVGAGI. The germline V and J ends were trimmed by 4 bases and 6 bases, with 13 bases remaining between them. CDR3 protein: CASSFQDGVNEQFF. For the CDR3, the DNA is TGTGCCAGCAGTTTCCAGGACGGGGTCAATGAGCAGTTCTTC.

This chain links TRBV18 with TRBJ2-5; the D gene is possibly TRBD1 (6 bases). Germline loops: CDR1 KGHSH, CDR2 LQKENI. This CDR3 has 14 amino acids. Trimming removed 1 base from V and 5 bases from J, with 11 bases in between. CDR3: CASSPQQGRETQYF. DNA of the CDR3: TGTGCCAGCTCACCACAACAGGGCAGGGAGACCCAGTACTTC. The full variable domain, its missing parts supplied by reference TRBV18 and TRBJ2-5, is NAGVMQNPRHLVRRRGQEARLRCSPMKGHSHVYWYRQLPEEGLKFMVYLQKENIIDESGMPKERFSAEFPKEGPSILRIQQVVRGDSAAYFCASSPQQGRETQYFGPGTRLLVL.

V and J are TRBV5-5 and TRBJ1-3; possible D gene TRBD1, 6 bases. The CDR3 is 17 residues long. V lost 5 bases to trimming and J lost 3 bases, with 21 bases between them. Germline CDR1 and CDR2: SGHKS and YYEKEE (reference sequence). CDR3 protein: CASREVTGFQIGNTIYF. The CDR3, as DNA: TGTGCCAGCAGGGAGGTGACAGGTTTCCAAATTGGAAACACCATATATTTT.

This CDR3 reads CASSATGSTNEKLFF. The CDR3 DNA sequence: TGTGCCAGCAGCGCGACAGGTTCAACTAATGAAAAACTGTTTTTT. The genes are TRBV7-9 and TRBJ1-4, with a weak D call TRBD1 (6 bases). The CDR3 totals 15 residues. V lost 5 bases, J lost 0 bases, and 10 bases lay in between. Germline lookup yields CDR1 SEHNR and CDR2 FQNEAQ (reference sequence). The full variable domain, in which reference TRBV7-9 and TRBJ1-4 provide the parts outside the CDR3, is DTGVSQNPRHKITKRGQNVTFRCDPISEHNRLYWYRQTLGQGPEFLTYFQNEAQLEKSRLLSDRFSAERPKGSFSTLEIQRTEQGDSAMYLCASSATGSTNEKLFFGSGTQLSVL.

J is TRBJ2-7 and V is TRBV2; 11 bases agree with TRBD1. Germline CDR1 SNHLY, CDR2 FYNNEI. The J segment lost 6 bases and the V segment lost 6 bases, leaving 10 bases of the junction unmatched. This CDR3 contains 15 residues. Written as DNA, the CDR3 is TGTGCCAGCAGCGATCCGGGACAGGGGGTTCTCGAGCAGTACTTC. Translating it yields CASSDPGQGVLEQYF.

The V call is TRBV7-8, the J call TRBJ2-5; 13 bases line up with TRBD2. With V trimmed by 5 bases and J by 1 base, 10 bases remained unmatched. The CDR3 has 18 residues. The germline V gene has CDR1 SGHVS and CDR2 FQNEAQ. The CDR3 loop reads CASSPGTSGVGRQETQYF. The CDR3 coding sequence is TGTGCCAGCAGCCCGGGGACTAGCGGGGTGGGACGCCAAGAGACCCAGTACTTC. Supplemented by reference TRBV7-8 and TRBJ2-5, the full variable domain reads GAGVSQSPRYKVAKRGQDVALRCDPISGHVSLFWYQQALGQGPEFLTYFQNEAQLDKSGLPSDRFFAERPEGSVSTLKIQRTQQEDSAVYLCASSPGTSGVGRQETQYFGPGTRLLVL.

The chain links TRBV3-1 (or the pseudogene TRBV3-2) to TRBJ1-1; 9 positions match TRBD1. The CDR3 sequence is 15 residues long. J gave up 1 base and V 4 bases, and 4 bases lay outside the gene matches. Germline V gene lookup returns CDR1 LGHDT and CDR2 YNNKEL (reference sequence). CDR3 coding DNA: TGTGCCAGCAGCCCCCTGGACAGGGGGAACACTGAAGCTTTCTTT. It encodes CASSPLDRGNTEAFF.

This rearrangement joins TRBV5-4 to TRBJ2-4; TRBD1 might be the D (6 bases). Germline lookup yields CDR1 SGHNT and CDR2 YYREEE (reference sequence). The CDR3 sequence is 11 residues long. Trimming took off 8 bases at V and 11 bases at J, with 14 bases between the two ends. The CDR3 sequence is CASVQGDVQYF. CDR3 DNA: TGTGCCAGTGTACAGGGTGATGTTCAGTACTTC.

The chain couples TRBV4-1 to TRBJ2-7; TRBD2 matches 7 bases. Germline V gene data show CDR1 as MGHRA and CDR2 as YSYEKL. The CDR3 is 15 residues long. J was trimmed by 5 bases and V by 4 bases; bases with no gene match: 11. The chain's CDR3 is CASSPVGGVHDEQYF. CDR3 coding DNA: TGCGCCAGCAGCCCAGTTGGGGGGGTACACGACGAGCAGTACTTC.

This chain joins TRBV18 and TRBJ1-2; D remains ambiguous. Per the germline V gene, CDR1 is KGHSH and CDR2 is LQKENI. There are 15 residues in the CDR3. The V gene lost 2 bases and the J gene lost 5 bases, with 15 bases spanning the gap. The CDR3 sequence: CASSPATVPPYGYTF. The DNA for the CDR3 is TGTGCCAGCTCACCAGCTACAGTTCCCCCTTATGGCTACACCTTC.

The chain is built from TRBV25-1 and TRBJ1-4; D remains unclear. V was pared by 2 bases and J by 5 bases, with 3 bases between. The CDR3 is 12 amino acids. Germline values: CDR1 MGHDK, CDR2 SYGVNS. CDR3 DNA sequence: TGTGCCAGCAGTGAAGGCAATGAAAAACTGTTTTTT. Protein: CASSEGNEKLFF.

The rearrangement links TRBV9 to TRBJ1-6, with D possibly matching TRBD1 (5 bases). V gave up 0 bases and J gave up 9 bases, with 10 bases separating them. The CDR3 has 14 residues. CDR1 is SGDLS, CDR2 YYNGEE, per germline. The CDR3: CASSVGVGGSPLHF. The CDR3 DNA sequence: TGTGCCAGCAGCGTAGGAGTGGGGGGTTCACCCCTCCACTTT.

The chain is built from TRBV19 and TRBJ1-3, with a weak D call TRBD1 (5 bases). There are 14 residues in the CDR3. Trimming removed 6 bases from V and 0 bases from J, with 9 bases in between. CDR1 and CDR2 (germline): LNHDA, SQIVND (reference sequence). CDR3 bases: TGTGCCAGTAGCTCAGGGTTCTCTGGAAACACCATATATTTT. Its protein is CASSSGFSGNTIYF. Full variable domain (missing parts from reference TRBV19 and TRBJ1-3): DGGITQSPKYLFRKEGQNVTLSCEQNLNHDAMYWYRQDPGQGLRLIYYSQIVNDFQKGDIAEGYSVSREKKESFPLTVTSAQKNPTAFYLCASSSGFSGNTIYFGEGSWLTVV.

The chain has TRBV7-6 and TRBJ2-7; 7 bases are a match to TRBD2. This CDR3 is built from 16 residues. Germline V lookup: CDR1 SGHVS, CDR2 FNYEAQ. With 5 bases clipped from V and 0 bases from J, the junction kept 10 bases outside the gene matches. The CDR3 sequence is CASSLAGGEPSYEQYF. As DNA, the CDR3 is TGTGCCAGCAGCCTGGCTGGGGGGGAACCCTCCTACGAGCAGTACTTC.

V usage is TRBV10-3 and J usage is TRBJ1-6; TRBD1 matches 7 bases. The ends lost 6 bases at V and 9 bases at J; junction bases unmatched: 8. Germline V gene lookup returns CDR1 ENHRY and CDR2 SYGVKD. The CDR3 length is 14 residues. The CDR3 spells CAIRPDRASSPLHF. CDR3 in DNA: TGTGCCATCAGGCCTGACAGGGCGTCTTCACCCCTCCACTTT.

The V call is TRBV19, the J call TRBJ1-2; D possibly corresponds to TRBD1 (5 bases). Germline V gives CDR1 LNHDA, CDR2 SQIVND (reference sequence). The CDR3 has 13 amino acids. V was cut by 8 bases and J by 2 bases, with 12 bases left in between. DNA for the CDR3: TGTGCCAGTGAATTGCGACAGAACTATGGCTACACCTTC. Residues: CASELRQNYGYTF.